This T cell receptor (beta chain) was captured by sequencing in a study of shared T cell receptors in the human thymus. In germline, CDR1 is KGHSH, CDR2 LQKENI. Trimming removed 6 bases from V and 0 bases from J, with 12 bases in between. The CDR3 consists of 15 residues. The table came from immunoSEQ multiplex PCR; TCRdb's copy has only in-frame clones and leaves some out. The sample has roughly 660,000 clones; 70% to 90% are singletons. These same records also appear under a second study, on human thymus T cells. As that study records: Congenital heart defects were the reason for the corrective surgery that the donors, healthy Finnish infants, were having. It was from resections taken during corrective heart surgery that the thymus tissue came. Usage of V and J genes appeared biased in thymic and blood repertoires. There were highly overlapping thymic repertoires among unrelated individuals, as related research reported.

The sample comprised thymocytes. The chain links TRBV18 to TRBJ1-5; no reliable D call. This sequence was found in a boy under two years old with a congenital heart defect. The CDR3 nucleotides read TGTGCCAGCTCCGCAGAGGGCGGTAGCAATCAGCCCCAGCATTTT. Encoded protein: CASSAEGGSNQPQHF.